This TCR beta chain was found in a study of T cells in Graves' hyperthyroidism and ophthalmopathy. Germline-derived CDR1 and CDR2 are SGHRS and YFSETQ. V shed 5 bases and J shed 1 base, with 11 bases lying between them. This CDR3 is built from 14 residues. Study-wide findings and caveats: Researchers found most expanded thyroid clonotypes above 0.001 in blood as well.

From RNA transcripts, TCR beta CDR3 regions were amplified. The primer set for the first-round RT-PCR of the TCR CDR3 was HTBI. TCRdb ran MiXCR on the multiplex PCR reads and lists one entry per CDR3 protein. The sample shows around 270,000 distinct CDR3 sequences, roughly 20% of them seen only once. A patient was excluded if there was uncontrolled infection, other autoimmune disease, pregnancy or lactation. Diagnosing involved the use of clinical symptoms, serum thyroxine and TRAb, thyroid ultrasound and orbital computed tomography. Regarding this clonotype: The antigen is unknown.

The TCR originated in a man aged 45-60 years with Graves' ophthalmopathy. The chain joins TRBV5-1 to TRBJ2-3; tentatively, D is TRBD1 (5 bases). Sequenced material: blood. This CDR3 reads CASRQEQGTDTQYF. The CDR3 nucleotides read TGCGCCAGCAGACAGGAACAGGGCACAGATACGCAGTATTTT.